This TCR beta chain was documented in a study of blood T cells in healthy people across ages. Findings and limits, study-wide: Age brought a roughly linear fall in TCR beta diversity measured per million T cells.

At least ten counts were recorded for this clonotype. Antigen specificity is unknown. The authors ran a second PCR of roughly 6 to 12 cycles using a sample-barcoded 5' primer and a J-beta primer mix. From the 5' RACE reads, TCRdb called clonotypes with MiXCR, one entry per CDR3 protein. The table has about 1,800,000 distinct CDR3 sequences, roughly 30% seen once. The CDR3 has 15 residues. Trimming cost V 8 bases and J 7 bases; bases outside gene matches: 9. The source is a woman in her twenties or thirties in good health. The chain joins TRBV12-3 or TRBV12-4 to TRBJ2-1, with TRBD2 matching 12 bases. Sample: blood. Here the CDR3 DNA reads TGTGCCAGCGAGCGACTAGCGGGAGTAACTAATGAGCAGTTCTTC. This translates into CASERLAGVTNEQFF.